This TCR beta chain was recovered during a study of OX40 agonist ivuxolimab in advanced cancers. In terms of the full investigation: Ivuxolimab was a fully human IgG2 agonistic monoclonal antibody targeting the costimulatory receptor OX40 (CD134). Intravenous ivuxolimab was administered to patients every 2 weeks at six dose levels: 0.01, 0.1, 0.3, 1.5, 3 and 10 mg/kg. Of the approximately 50 patients in dose escalation, 19 had hepatocellular carcinoma, around 15 had melanoma, 9 had renal cell carcinoma and 9 had head and neck cancer. A male proportion of roughly 80% and a mean age of around 60 years, ranging from 23 to 79, were recorded for the dose-escalation cohort. Prior anti-PD-1, anti-PD-L1 or anti-CTLA-4 therapy was permitted, and checkpoint inhibitors had been received by about 37% of dose-escalation patients. Partial responses occurred in three dose-escalation patients: two with cutaneous melanoma and one with hepatocellular carcinoma. The purpose of peripheral TCRbeta sequencing was to test whether ivuxolimab changed TCR sequence diversity and led to clonal T-cell expansion. The paper describes the monotherapy dose-escalation part (N of about 47 patients) of the phase I trial of ivuxolimab. Overall results and qualifications from the work: Low levels of normalized T-cell clonal expansion were also seen in some patients who did not respond. Clonal expansion of both CD4+ and CD8+ blood T cells was observed from baseline to week 6 at doses 0.1 to 3.0 mg/kg. After ivuxolimab, CD8+ T cells had more expanded clones than CD4+ T cells on average. Which antigens the clonally expanded peripheral T cells were specific for was not determined. Partial responders in the 0.1-3.0 mg/kg groups had among the lowest normalized peripheral clonal expansion, especially among CD8+ T cells.

From V the trimming removes 0 bases and from J it removes 5 bases, while the gene matches leave 0 bases of the junction unaccounted for. Inclusive of the bounding cysteine and phenylalanine, the CDR3 is 13 residues long. Left in the record is the CDR3 DNA by itself, 39 bases read in frame from the first base. For CDR1 and CDR2, the germline V gene (reference sequence) lists PRHDT and FYEKMQ. Genomic DNA was extracted from sorted cells for sequencing of the TCRbeta CDR3 region. The immunoSEQ Assay was used for sequencing of TCRbeta CDR3 regions. TCRdb stores this immuneACCESS table with in-frame sequences only. Part of the clones is absent; in the studies checked, under half of the shortfall reflects unresolved V genes, and no reason is known for the rest. Counted in this sample were roughly 87,000 clones; around 93% of them appeared once. Roughly 8.6% of the sample rests with the top ten. This clone has just a few counts. Its antigen is currently not known. Qualities for individual bases were not recorded, and no much larger clone is one base off.

Patients with autoimmune disease history or receiving systemic immunosuppression were excluded from the trial. Peripheral blood for TCR sequencing was collected from all dose cohorts at baseline, on cycle 4 day 1, and on cycle 7 day 1. Samples were obtained from an open-label, multicenter, first-in-human phase I dose-escalation trial of ivuxolimab. The trial enrolled adults with locally advanced or metastatic head and neck squamous cell, hepatocellular, melanoma or renal cell carcinoma. Before TCR sequencing, CD4+ T cells and CD8+ T cells were sorted from peripheral blood as separate populations. The sequence was collected from an adult with an advanced solid tumor such as melanoma, head and neck, liver or kidney cancer. This chain is built from TRBV13 and TRBJ1-1, with 7 middle bases fitting TRBD1. Specimen: CD4+ or CD8+ T cells sorted from blood, collected in a trial of the OX40 agonist ivuxolimab. Here is the DNA: TGTGCCAGCAGCTTAGGCAGGGGGACTGAAGCTTTCTTT. Its protein reads: CASSLGRGTEAFF.